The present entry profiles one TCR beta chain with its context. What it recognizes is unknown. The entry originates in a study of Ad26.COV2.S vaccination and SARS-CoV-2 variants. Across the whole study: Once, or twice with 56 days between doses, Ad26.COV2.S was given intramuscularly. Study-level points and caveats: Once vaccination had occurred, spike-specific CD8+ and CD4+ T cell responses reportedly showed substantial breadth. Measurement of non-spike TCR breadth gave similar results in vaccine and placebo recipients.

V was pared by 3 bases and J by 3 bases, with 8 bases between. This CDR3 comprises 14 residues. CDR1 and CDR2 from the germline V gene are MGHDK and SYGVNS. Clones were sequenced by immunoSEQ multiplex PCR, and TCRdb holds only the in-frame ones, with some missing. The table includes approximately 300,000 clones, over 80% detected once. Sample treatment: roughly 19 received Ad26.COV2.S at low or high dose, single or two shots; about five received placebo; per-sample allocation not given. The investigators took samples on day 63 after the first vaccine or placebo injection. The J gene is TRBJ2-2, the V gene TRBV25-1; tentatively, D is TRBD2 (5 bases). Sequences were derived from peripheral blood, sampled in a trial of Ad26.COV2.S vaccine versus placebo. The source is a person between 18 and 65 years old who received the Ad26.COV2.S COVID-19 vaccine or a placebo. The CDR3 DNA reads TGTGCCAGCAGTGACCGACTACACACCGGGGAGCTGTTTTTT. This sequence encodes CASSDRLHTGELFF.